This T cell receptor beta chain originates from a study of long-term antiretroviral therapy in people with HIV. Overall study results and limits: Controls exceeded HIV repertoires in CDR3 length range. Diversity went up after ART and still fell short of transplant donor controls.

Germline V gives CDR1 LGHNA, CDR2 YSLEER. The CDR3 extends over 17 amino acids. J lost 0 bases, V lost 4 bases, and 4 bases had no gene match. With respect to this clone: The antigen is undetermined.

A v3.0 immunoSEQ assay was performed at survey level. The data were produced by immunoSEQ multiplex PCR, yet TCRdb's version contains in-frame clones alone and is incomplete. The data contain roughly 28,000 clones, about 87% of them singletons. The sequence was obtained from a woman aged 18 to 35 with HIV. This sequence joins TRBV4-3 and TRBJ2-1, with TRBD2 identical over 12 bases. The sequencing used unsorted PBMCs, collected 1.8 years after starting antiretroviral therapy. The CDR3: CASSPQTSGSSYNEQFF. As DNA, the CDR3 is TGCGCCAGCAGCCCCCAGACTAGCGGGAGCTCCTACAATGAGCAGTTCTTC.